Below are 18 T cell receptor beta chains sequenced from a single sample in a study of regulatory T cells in long-lasting Graves disease. Sample time point: persistent/refractory GD, antithyroid drugs over 5 years with positive TRAb. PBMC RNA was the source of the TCR library. Construction of TCR beta libraries relied on iRepertoire HTBI primers and on Arm-PCR targeting CDR3 regions. TCRdb re-called the multiplex PCR reads through MiXCR, storing one row per CDR3 protein. The table includes some 450,000 distinct CDR3 sequences, roughly a quarter detected once. This material consisted of peripheral blood mononuclear cells (PBMCs), taken when the disease was refractory, from a patient treated with antithyroid drugs. The receptors originated from a female donor with Graves disease.

The chain recombines TRBV14 with TRBJ2-5; 9 bases line up with TRBD1. The J segment lost 4 bases and the V segment lost 4 bases, leaving 10 bases of the junction unmatched. The CDR3 extends over 16 amino acids. In germline, CDR1 is SGHDN, CDR2 FVKESK. Written as DNA, the CDR3 is TGTGCCAGCAGCCGTGCAGACAGGGGGGGAGGAGAGACCCAGTACTTC. It codes for CASSRADRGGGETQYF. The whole variable domain, remainder taken from reference TRBV14 and TRBJ2-5, is EAGVTQFPSHSVIEKGQTVTLRCDPISGHDNLYWYRRVMGKEIKFLLHFVKESKQDESGMPNNRFLAERTGGTYSTLKVQPAELEDSGVYFCASSRADRGGGETQYFGPGTRLLVL.

This clonotype was detected only a few times. The chain is built from TRBV20-1 and TRBJ1-1, with D possibly TRBD1 on 6 matching bases. Trimming removed 2 bases from V and 6 bases from J, with 13 bases in between. From germline, CDR1 is DFQATT and CDR2 SNEGSKA (reference sequence). The CDR3 loop spans 13 amino acids. As DNA, the CDR3 is TGCAGTGCTAGATGGGGGCGGATTGCTGAAGCTTTCTTT. Protein product: CSARWGRIAEAFF.

The table lists this clonotype with a few counts. J is TRBJ2-5 and V is TRBV5-1; D assignment may be TRBD1 or TRBD2 (5 bases each). The germline V gene has CDR1 SGHRS and CDR2 YFSETQ. The CDR3 loop spans 14 amino acids. The V end was cut by 4 bases, the J end by 1 base, with 11 bases between. The CDR3 loop reads CASSQGRTQETQYF. DNA of the CDR3: TGCGCCAGCAGCCAGGGACGGACCCAAGAGACCCAGTACTTC. Complete variable domain (other parts from reference TRBV5-1 and TRBJ2-5): KAGVTQTPRYLIKTRGQQVTLSCSPISGHRSVSWYQQTPGQGLQFLFEYFSETQRNKGNFPGRFSGRQFSNSRSEMNVSTLELGDSALYLCASSQGRTQETQYFGPGTRLLVL.

This clonotype showed up many times. This chain links TRBV7-9 with TRBJ2-7; D gene unclear. CDR1 is SEHNR, CDR2 FQNEAQ, per germline (reference sequence). V was pared by 0 bases and J by 3 bases, with 9 bases between. This CDR3 comprises 14 residues. The CDR3 DNA follows: TGTGCCAGCAGCTTAGCGGTCAGGTACTACGAGCAGTACTTC. Translating it yields CASSLAVRYYEQYF.

This clonotype was counted a few times. The rearrangement uses TRBV6-1 and TRBJ2-6; 8 bases agree with TRBD2. The CDR3 sequence is 17 residues long. CDR1 and CDR2 from the germline V gene are MNHNS and SASEGT. With 7 bases clipped from V and 0 bases from J, the junction kept 8 bases outside the gene matches. In DNA, the CDR3 is TGTGCCAGCATTCCGGGAGGGCCGTTCTCTGGGGCCAACGTCCTGACTTTC. It yields the protein CASIPGGPFSGANVLTF.

This clonotype was recorded many times. The chain is built from TRBV2 and TRBJ2-5; possibly TRBD1 or TRBD2 for D (6 bases each). CDR1 and CDR2 from the germline V gene are SNHLY and FYNNEI. Trimming stripped 0 bases from V and 3 bases from J, with 17 bases between. The CDR3 length is 17 residues. For the CDR3, the DNA is TGTGCCAGCAGTGAAGCGCTTCGGGGGCGGCTTAAAGAGACCCAGTACTTC. Its translation is CASSEALRGRLKETQYF.

The chain joins TRBV6-2 or TRBV6-3 to TRBJ2-7, with D possibly being TRBD1 (6 bases). The germline V gene has CDR1 MNHEY and CDR2 SVGEGT. This CDR3 comprises 13 residues. The V end lost 8 bases, the J end lost 3 bases, and 14 bases lay between the germline ends. Here the CDR3 DNA reads TGTGCCAGCCATCGGACAGTCAACTACGAGCAGTACTTC. It is translated as CASHRTVNYEQYF.

This clonotype was counted a few times. The chain combines TRBV20-1 with TRBJ2-2; 8 bases map to TRBD2. The CDR3 has 15 amino acids. Germline V lookup: CDR1 DFQATT, CDR2 SNEGSKA (reference sequence). The J segment lost 0 bases and the V segment lost 6 bases, leaving 6 bases of the junction unmatched. Written as DNA, the CDR3 is TGCAGTGCCGGGAGGGGACTCGCGAACACCGGGGAGCTGTTTTTT. It yields the protein CSAGRGLANTGELFF.

This clonotype was detected ten times or more. The V gene is TRBV2, the J gene TRBJ2-2; D is uncertain. The germline V gene has CDR1 SNHLY and CDR2 FYNNEI. Trimming took off 6 bases at V and 4 bases at J, with 12 bases between the two ends. The CDR3 contains 14 residues. This chain's CDR3 is CASRRGGITGELFF. The CDR3 nucleotides are TGTGCCAGCAGGCGAGGCGGAATCACCGGGGAGCTGTTTTTT.

This clonotype has more than one count but fewer than ten. The chain couples TRBV3-1 to TRBJ2-7; 9 bases match TRBD1. Losses at the gene ends were 5 bases for V and 6 bases for J; bases not matched to a gene: 5. The CDR3 runs to 13 residues. CDR1 and CDR2 (germline): LGHDT, YNNKEL (reference sequence). The CDR3 loop reads CASSLTGGREQYF. The CDR3 region has the DNA TGTGCCAGCAGCTTAACAGGGGGCCGCGAGCAGTACTTC.

A few counts support this clonotype. V usage is TRBV6-1 and J usage is TRBJ1-1; no reliable D call. The CDR3 has 14 amino acids. Germline values: CDR1 MNHNS, CDR2 SASEGT. The ends were cut back, 7 bases at V and 0 bases at J, with 12 bases in the middle. Here the CDR3 reads CASKFAGLNTEAFF. In DNA, the CDR3 is TGTGCCAGCAAATTCGCAGGATTGAACACTGAAGCTTTCTTT.

The V and J genes are TRBV30 and TRBJ2-7, with 10 bases fitting TRBD2. CDR1 and CDR2 from the germline V gene are GTSNPN and SVGIG (reference sequence). V lost 0 bases to trimming and J lost 2 bases; unmatched junction nucleotides: 7. CDR3 size: 16 residues. For the CDR3, the DNA is TGTGCCTGGAGTGTTCCTAGGACTAGCGGTGCCTACGAGCAGTACTTC. This translates into CAWSVPRTSGAYEQYF.

Concerning this clonotype: Possible read error: a much larger clone is one base away. The chain is built from TRBV11-1 and TRBJ2-7; D is unclear. The CDR3 length is 13 residues. Per the germline V gene, CDR1 is SGHAT and CDR2 is FQDESV (reference sequence). In DNA, the CDR3 is TGTGCCAGCAGCGGTGATCTTTCCTGCGAGCAGTACTTC. Its protein product is CASSGDLSCEQYF.

The chain employs TRBV29-1 and TRBJ2-7, with 11 bases aligning to TRBD1. This CDR3 comprises 12 residues. The V gene's germline CDR1 is SQVTM and CDR2 ANQGSEA. The CDR3: CSGQGAGFEQYF. CDR3 DNA sequence: TGCAGTGGACAGGGGGCTGGTTTCGAGCAGTACTTC.

This clonotype has a handful of counts. The rearrangement joins TRBV4-3 to TRBJ2-5; D may be TRBD1 (6 bases). Per the germline V gene, CDR1 is LGHNA and CDR2 is YSLEER. CDR3 length: 13 amino acids. V was pared by 3 bases and J by 5 bases, with 10 bases between. The CDR3 loop reads CASSQDSWETQYF. CDR3 in DNA: TGCGCCAGCAGCCAGGACAGTTGGGAGACCCAGTACTTC.

The J gene is TRBJ2-2, the V gene TRBV12-5; 7 nucleotides align to TRBD1. The CDR3 runs 12 residues. The V and J ends lost 5 bases and 6 bases, in that order; junction bases with no gene match: 0. Germline-derived CDR1 and CDR2 are LGHNT and FRNRAP. CDR3 coding DNA: TGTGCTAGTGGTCAGGGGGCCGGGGAGCTGTTTTTT. It is translated as CASGQGAGELFF. Combining the CDR3 with reference TRBV12-5 and TRBJ2-2 gives the whole variable domain DARVTQTPRHKVTEMGQEVTMRCQPILGHNTVFWYRQTMMQGLELLAYFRNRAPLDDSGMPKDRFSAEMPDATLATLKIQPSEPRDSAVYFCASGQGAGELFFGEGSRLTVL.

A remark on this clonotype: Sequence at one end of the junction differs from germline and may be a read error. The rearrangement joins TRBV24-1 to TRBJ2-7; a possible D gene is TRBD1 (6 bases). Germline V gene data show CDR1 as KGHDR and CDR2 as SFDVKD. The CDR3 runs 13 residues. The CDR3 here is CATSGQGTYERYF. The CDR3, as DNA: TGTGCCACCAGCGGGCAGGGGACCTACGAGCGGTACTTC.

This clonotype has just a few counts. The chain carries TRBV14 and TRBJ1-2; D is undetermined. The CDR3 covers 12 residues. V lost 1 base, J lost 3 bases, and 3 bases lay in between. CDR1 is SGHDN and CDR2 is FVKESK in the germline V gene. This chain's CDR3 is CASSQGYYGYTF. CDR3 DNA sequence: TGTGCCAGCAGCCAAGGTTACTATGGCTACACCTTC. Filled out from reference TRBV14 and TRBJ1-2, the complete variable domain reads EAGVTQFPSHSVIEKGQTVTLRCDPISGHDNLYWYRRVMGKEIKFLLHFVKESKQDESGMPNNRFLAERTGGTYSTLKVQPAELEDSGVYFCASSQGYYGYTFGSGTRLTVV.